This TCR beta chain was identified during a study of immune evolution from preneoplasia to lung adenocarcinoma. General study points: Compared with EGFR-mutant or double wild-type lesions, KRAS-mutant nodules were more clonal.

Unmatched junction bases numbered 5, after V lost 4 bases and J lost 4 bases. The CDR3 totals 16 residues. Germline lookup yields CDR1 SGHKS and CDR2 YYEKEE (reference sequence). Concerning this clone itself: Its antigen is currently unknown.

Using immunoSEQ multiplex PCR, the repertoire was profiled, and TCRdb retains in-frame clones only, with some absent. The sample has some 9,100 clones, about four fifths seen once; the top ten hold about 10%. The TCR was taken from an older donor with lung adenocarcinoma. The sequencing input was FFPE minimally invasive lung adenocarcinoma tissue. The gene calls are TRBV5-5 and TRBJ2-2; 12 bases are shared with TRBD2. The CDR3 nucleotides are TGTGCCAGCAGCACCCTACTAGCGGGAGGCACCGGGGAGCTGTTTTTT. Encoded protein: CASSTLLAGGTGELFF.